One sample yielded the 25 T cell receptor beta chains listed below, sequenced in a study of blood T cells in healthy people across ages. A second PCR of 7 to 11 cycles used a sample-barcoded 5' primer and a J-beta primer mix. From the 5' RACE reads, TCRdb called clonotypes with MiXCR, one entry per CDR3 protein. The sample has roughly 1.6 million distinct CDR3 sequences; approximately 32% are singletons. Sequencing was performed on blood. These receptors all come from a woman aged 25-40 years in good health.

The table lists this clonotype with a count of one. The CDR3 reads CASKEGNNEQFF. As DNA, the CDR3 is TGTGCCAGCAAAGAGGGGAACAATGAGCAGTTCTTC. The chain combines TRBV28 with TRBJ2-1; TRBD1 or TRBD2 may be the D gene (5 bases each). Trimming stripped 7 bases from V and 5 bases from J, with 9 bases between. Germline V lookup: CDR1 MDHEN, CDR2 SYDVKM. The CDR3 has 12 amino acids.

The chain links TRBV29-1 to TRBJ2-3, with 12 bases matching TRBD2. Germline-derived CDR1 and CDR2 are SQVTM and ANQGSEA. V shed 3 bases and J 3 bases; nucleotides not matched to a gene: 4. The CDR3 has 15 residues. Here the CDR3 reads CSVEGTSGPTDTQYF. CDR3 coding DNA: TGCAGCGTTGAGGGGACTAGCGGGCCGACAGATACGCAGTATTTT.

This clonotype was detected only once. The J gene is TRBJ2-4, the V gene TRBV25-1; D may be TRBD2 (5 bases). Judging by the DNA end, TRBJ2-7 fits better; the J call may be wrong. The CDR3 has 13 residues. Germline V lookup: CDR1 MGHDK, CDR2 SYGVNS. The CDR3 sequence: CASNRPGSDEQYF. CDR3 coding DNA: TGTGCCAGCAATAGACCGGGAAGCGACGAGCAGTACTTC.

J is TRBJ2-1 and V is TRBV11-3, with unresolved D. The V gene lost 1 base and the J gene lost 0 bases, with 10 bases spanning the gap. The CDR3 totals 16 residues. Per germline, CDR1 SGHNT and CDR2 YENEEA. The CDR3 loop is CASSLAPEPSYNEQFF. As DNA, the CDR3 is TGTGCCAGCAGCTTAGCCCCAGAGCCCTCCTACAATGAGCAGTTCTTC.

This chain's CDR3 is CASSIETDGSYEQYF. The CDR3 region has the DNA TGTGCCAGTAGTATAGAAACGGACGGATCCTACGAGCAGTACTTC. The chain has TRBV19 and TRBJ2-7; D unclear. Germline CDR1 is LNHDA and CDR2 is SQIVND (reference sequence). The CDR3 contains 15 residues. V dropped 0 bases and J dropped 1 base, with 10 bases sitting between them. Drawing the rest from reference TRBV19 and TRBJ2-7, the complete variable domain is DGGITQSPKYLFRKEGQNVTLSCEQNLNHDAMYWYRQDPGQGLRLIYYSQIVNDFQKGDIAEGYSVSREKKESFPLTVTSAQKNPTAFYLCASSIETDGSYEQYFGPGTRLTVT.

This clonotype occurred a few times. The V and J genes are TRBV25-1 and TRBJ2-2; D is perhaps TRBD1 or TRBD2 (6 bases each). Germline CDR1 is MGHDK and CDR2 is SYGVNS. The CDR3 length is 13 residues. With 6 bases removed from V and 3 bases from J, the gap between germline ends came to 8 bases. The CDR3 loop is CASRRGDTGELFF. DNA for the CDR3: TGTGCCAGCAGGAGGGGGGACACCGGGGAGCTGTTTTTT.

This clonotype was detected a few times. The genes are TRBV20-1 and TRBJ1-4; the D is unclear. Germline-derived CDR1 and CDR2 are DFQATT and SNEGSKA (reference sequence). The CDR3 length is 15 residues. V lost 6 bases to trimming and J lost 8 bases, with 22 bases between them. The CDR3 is CSARSRQISGEKLFF. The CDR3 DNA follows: TGCAGTGCCAGATCAAGACAAATCTCGGGCGAAAAACTGTTTTTT.

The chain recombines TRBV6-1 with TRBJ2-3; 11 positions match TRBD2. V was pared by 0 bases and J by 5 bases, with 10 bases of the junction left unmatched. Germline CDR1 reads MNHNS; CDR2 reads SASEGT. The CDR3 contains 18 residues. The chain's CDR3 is CASSEAELAGVGGDTQYF. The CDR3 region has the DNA TGTGCCAGCAGTGAAGCTGAACTAGCGGGAGTCGGGGGAGATACGCAGTATTTT.

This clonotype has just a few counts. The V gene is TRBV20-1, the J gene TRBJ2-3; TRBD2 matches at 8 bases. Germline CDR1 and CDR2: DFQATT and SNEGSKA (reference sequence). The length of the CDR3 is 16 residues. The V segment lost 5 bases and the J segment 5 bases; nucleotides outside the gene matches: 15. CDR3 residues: CSAVEPLPGGQDTQYF. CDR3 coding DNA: TGCAGTGCTGTCGAACCATTACCGGGGGGGCAAGATACGCAGTATTTT.

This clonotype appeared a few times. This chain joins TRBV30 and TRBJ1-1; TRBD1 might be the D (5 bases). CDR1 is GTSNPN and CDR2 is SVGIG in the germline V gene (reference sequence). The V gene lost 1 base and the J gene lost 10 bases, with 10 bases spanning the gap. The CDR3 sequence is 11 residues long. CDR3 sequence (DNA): TGTGCCTGGAGTGCGGGTAGGGGAGCTTTCTTT. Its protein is CAWSAGRGAFF.

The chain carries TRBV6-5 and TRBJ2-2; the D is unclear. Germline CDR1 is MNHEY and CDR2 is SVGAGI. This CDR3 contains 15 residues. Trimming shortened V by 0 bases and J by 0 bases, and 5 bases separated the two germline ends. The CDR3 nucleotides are TGTGCCAGCAGTTACTCGCAGACGAACACCGGGGAGCTGTTTTTT. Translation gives CASSYSQTNTGELFF.

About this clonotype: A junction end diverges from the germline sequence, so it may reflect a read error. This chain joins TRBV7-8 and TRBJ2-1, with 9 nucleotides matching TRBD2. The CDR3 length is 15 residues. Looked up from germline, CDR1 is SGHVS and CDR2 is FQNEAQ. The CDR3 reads CASSLAGLGNNEQFF. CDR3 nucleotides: TGTGCCAGCAGCCTAGCGGGACTAGGCAACAATGAGCAGTTCTTC.

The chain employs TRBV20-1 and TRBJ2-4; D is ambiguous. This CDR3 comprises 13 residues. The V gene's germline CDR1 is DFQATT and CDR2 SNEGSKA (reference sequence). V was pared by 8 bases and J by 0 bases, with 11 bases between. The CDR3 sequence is CSPRPLAKNIQYF. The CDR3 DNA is TGCAGTCCCCGACCGTTAGCCAAAAACATTCAGTACTTC.

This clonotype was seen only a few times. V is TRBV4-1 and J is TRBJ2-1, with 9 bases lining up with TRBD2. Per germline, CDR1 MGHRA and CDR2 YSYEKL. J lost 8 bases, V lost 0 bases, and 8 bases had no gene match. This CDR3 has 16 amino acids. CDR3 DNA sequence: TGCGCCAGCAGCCAAGAAACTAGCGGGCTTTTGGATGAGCAGTTCTTC. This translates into CASSQETSGLLDEQFF.

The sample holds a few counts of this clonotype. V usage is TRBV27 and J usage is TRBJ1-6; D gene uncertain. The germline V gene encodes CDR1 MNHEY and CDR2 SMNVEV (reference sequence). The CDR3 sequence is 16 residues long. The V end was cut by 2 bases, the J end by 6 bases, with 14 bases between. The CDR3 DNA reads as TGTGCCAGCAGTTTAAATAGCCAGGTTCCTAATTCACCCCTCCACTTT. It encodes CASSLNSQVPNSPLHF.

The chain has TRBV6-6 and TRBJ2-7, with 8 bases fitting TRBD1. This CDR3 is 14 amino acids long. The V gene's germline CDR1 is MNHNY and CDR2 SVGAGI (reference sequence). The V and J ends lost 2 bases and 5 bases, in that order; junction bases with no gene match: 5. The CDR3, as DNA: TGTGCCAGCAGTTACCCGGTGACAGGGGACGAGCAGTACTTC. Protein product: CASSYPVTGDEQYF.

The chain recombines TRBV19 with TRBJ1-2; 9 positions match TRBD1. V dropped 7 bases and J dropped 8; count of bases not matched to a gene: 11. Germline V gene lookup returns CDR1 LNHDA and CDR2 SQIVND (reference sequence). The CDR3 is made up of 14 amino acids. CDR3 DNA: TGTGCCAGTACCCTCGGGACAGGGTCGGAGGGCTACACCTTC. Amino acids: CASTLGTGSEGYTF.

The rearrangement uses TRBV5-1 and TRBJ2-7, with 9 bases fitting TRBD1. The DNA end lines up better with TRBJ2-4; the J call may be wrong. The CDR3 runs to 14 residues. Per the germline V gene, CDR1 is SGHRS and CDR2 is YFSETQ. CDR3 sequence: CASSPRTGEDIQYF. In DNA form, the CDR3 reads TGCGCCAGCAGCCCGAGGACAGGGGAGGACATTCAGTACTTC.

The CDR3 spells CASSQEIQLTEAFF. The DNA of the CDR3 is TGCGCCAGCAGCCAAGAGATCCAGCTCACTGAAGCTTTCTTT. The V gene is TRBV4-1, the J gene TRBJ1-1; no firm D call. The CDR3 spans 14 residues. Germline CDR1 reads MGHRA; CDR2 reads YSYEKL. Trimming cost V 0 bases and J 4 bases, with 9 bases left between them.

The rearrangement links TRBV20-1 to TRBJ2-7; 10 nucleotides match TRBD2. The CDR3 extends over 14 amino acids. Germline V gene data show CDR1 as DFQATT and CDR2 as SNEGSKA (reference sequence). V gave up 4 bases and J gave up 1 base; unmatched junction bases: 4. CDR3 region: CSATSGRASYEQYF. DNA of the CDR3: TGCAGTGCTACCAGCGGGAGGGCTTCCTACGAGCAGTACTTC.

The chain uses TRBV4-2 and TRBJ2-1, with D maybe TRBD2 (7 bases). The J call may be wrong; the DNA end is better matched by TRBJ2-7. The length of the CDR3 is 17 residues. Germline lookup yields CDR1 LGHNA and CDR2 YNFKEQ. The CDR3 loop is CASSQPKGGLSYNEQYF. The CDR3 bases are TGTGCCAGCAGCCAACCGAAGGGGGGGTTATCCTACAATGAGCAGTACTTC.

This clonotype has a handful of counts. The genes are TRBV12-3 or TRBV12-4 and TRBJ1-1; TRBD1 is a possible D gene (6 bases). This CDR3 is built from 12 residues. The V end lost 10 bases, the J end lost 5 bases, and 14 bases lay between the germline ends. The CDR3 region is CAILPQGTEAFF. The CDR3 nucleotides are TGTGCCATTCTGCCCCAGGGGACTGAAGCTTTCTTT.

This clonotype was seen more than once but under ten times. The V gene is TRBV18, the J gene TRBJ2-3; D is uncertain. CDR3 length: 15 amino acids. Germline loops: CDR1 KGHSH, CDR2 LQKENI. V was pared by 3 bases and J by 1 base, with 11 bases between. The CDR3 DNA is TGTGCCAGCTCACCTACACCAGGAGGCACAGATACGCAGTATTTT. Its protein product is CASSPTPGGTDTQYF. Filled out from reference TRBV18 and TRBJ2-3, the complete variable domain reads NAGVMQNPRHLVRRRGQEARLRCSPMKGHSHVYWYRQLPEEGLKFMVYLQKENIIDESGMPKERFSAEFPKEGPSILRIQQVVRGDSAAYFCASSPTPGGTDTQYFGPGTRLTVL.

CDR3 nucleotide sequence: TGCAGCGTTGAAGATGCTAGCGGGAGTAGGAGTGAGCAGTTCTTC. Encoded protein: CSVEDASGSRSEQFF. V and J are TRBV29-1 and TRBJ2-1; 10 nucleotides line up with TRBD2. The CDR3 covers 15 residues. With V trimmed by 0 bases and J by 9 bases, 8 bases remained unmatched. In germline, CDR1 is SQVTM, CDR2 ANQGSEA.

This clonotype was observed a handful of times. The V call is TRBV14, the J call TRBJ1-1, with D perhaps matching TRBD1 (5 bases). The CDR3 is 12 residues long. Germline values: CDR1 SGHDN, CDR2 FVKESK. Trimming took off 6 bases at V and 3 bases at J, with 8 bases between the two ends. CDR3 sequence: CASRQGYTEAFF. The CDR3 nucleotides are TGTGCCAGCAGGCAGGGATACACTGAAGCTTTCTTT.